The rows below give T cell receptor beta chains drawn from one sample of a study of blood T cell repertoires in COVID-19. TCRdb's copy holds only in-frame clones and misses some; the assay was immunoSEQ multiplex PCR. The sample carries some 150,000 clones, more than 75% recorded once. Sequenced: peripheral blood. Source of these receptors: a man aged 70 or older with acute or convalescent COVID-19. The CDR3 runs from the conserved cysteine through the conserved F or W. Fields, in order: V gene, J gene, CDR3 protein.

TRBV9	TRBJ2-7	CASSSQGAPGEQYF
TRBV27	TRBJ2-2	CASSLGTGELFF
TRBV10-3	TRBJ1-1	CAISESHPDTEAFF
TRBV28	TRBJ1-4	CASSGGGVGYEKLFF
TRBV7-6	TRBJ2-3	CASSLEGTDTQYF
TRBV19	TRBJ1-6	CASSTTGRRAPLHF
TRBV18	TRBJ2-1	CASSSRGTGENEQFF
TRBV29-1	TRBJ2-1	CSGGQITYNEQFF
TRBV4-3	TRBJ2-3	CASSQNHRRSGDTQYF
TRBV6-5	TRBJ2-7	CASSSSQPPTSYEQYF
TRBV7-9	TRBJ2-3	CASSPGTSGRTDTQYF
TRBV7-6	TRBJ2-2	CASSRGVTGELFF
TRBV6-1	TRBJ1-5	CASSDSIPVPQHF
TRBV5-1	TRBJ1-1	CASSLGQGPNTEAFF
TRBV5-1	TRBJ2-1	CASSRTGFTNNEQFF
TRBV30	TRBJ1-3	CAWSGSSGNTIYF
TRBV4-1	TRBJ2-7	CASSLRDTNYYEQYF
TRBV19	TRBJ2-1	CASGGVYNEQFF
TRBV5-1	TRBJ2-2	CASSLEIAARELFF
TRBV10-2	TRBJ1-2	CASSEGDFGNGYTF
TRBV27	TRBJ2-2	CASSLMPGPPGELFF
TRBV6-5	TRBJ1-1	CASSYSGPWTEAFF
TRBV10-3	TRBJ2-3	CAISEEYPTTDTQYF
TRBV4-1	TRBJ1-4	CASSQAGNRHNEKLFF
TRBV6-5	TRBJ1-1	CASSYLGENTEAFF
TRBV6-2/TRBV6-3	TRBJ2-7	CASSYPYYEQYF
TRBV4-3	TRBJ1-3	CASSPGGGNTIYF
TRBV7-3	TRBJ2-7	CASSLGQGRSYEQYF
TRBV19	TRBJ2-2	CASSILAGGPDTGELFF
TRBV6-2/TRBV6-3	TRBJ2-2	CASSFGRGLSWTGELFF
TRBV28	TRBJ2-7	CASSRHEQYF
TRBV5-1	TRBJ1-2	CASSLGVEGYTF